This TCR beta chain was sequenced for a study of PD-1 blockade in classical Hodgkin lymphoma. Germline values: CDR1 SGHTA, CDR2 FQGNSA. V was pared by 3 bases and J by 4 bases, with 7 bases of the junction left unmatched. This CDR3 is 17 amino acids long. Sequencing used immunoSEQ multiplex PCR; TCRdb keeps in-frame clones, though not all of them. Seen here are roughly 23,000 clones, roughly 90% observed once, and the top ten hold 0.41%. Described time point: newly diagnosed, previously untreated cHL patient sample. Negative magnetic selection isolated CD4+ T cells from thawed PBMCs. The sequence was collected from a human donor with classical Hodgkin lymphoma. The chain couples TRBV7-2 to TRBJ2-1, with 12 bases matching TRBD2. Sequencing input: CD4+ T cells from blood. In DNA, the CDR3 is TGTGCCAGCAGCTTCCGGCGGCTAGCGGGGGGGTACAATGAGCAGTTCTTC. It specifies CASSFRRLAGGYNEQFF. Combining the CDR3 with reference TRBV7-2 and TRBJ2-1 gives the whole variable domain GAGVSQSPSNKVTEKGKDVELRCDPISGHTALYWYRQSLGQGLEFLIYFQGNSAPDKSGLPSDRFSAERTGGSVSTLTIQRTQQEDSAVYLCASSFRRLAGGYNEQFFGPGTRLTVL.